The table lists the clone carrying this T cell receptor (beta chain) with many counts. The germline V gene has CDR1 ENHRY and CDR2 SYGVKD. Trimming removed 6 bases at V and 2 bases at J, with 11 bases between. This CDR3 has 14 amino acids. The data were obtained in a study of T-cell reconstitution after alpha-beta-depleted transplantation in children. Preparing the TCRbeta library involved the use of unique molecular identifiers. TCRdb reanalysed the PCR reads using MiXCR and keeps one entry per CDR3 protein. The data contain more than 200,000 distinct CDR3 sequences, approximately 9.7% of them singletons.

The gene calls are TRBV10-3 and TRBJ1-3; possible D gene TRBD1, 6 bases. This receptor was taken from a human donor who donated a stem cell graft to a child with SCID. The sample was PBMCs from the stem cell graft donor, taken from the stem cell graft. CDR3 bases: TGTGCCATCAGCAAGCAGGGGCCTGGAAACACCATATATTTT. Translating gives CAISKQGPGNTIYF.